This is a list of T cell receptor beta chains from one sample in a study of blood T cell repertoires in COVID-19. The method was immunoSEQ multiplex PCR; TCRdb's version includes in-frame clones alone and lacks a portion of them. The sample holds tens of thousands of clones; approximately 92% are singletons and the top ten take approximately 4.9%. Sequenced sample: peripheral blood. The origin of the receptors is a man in his sixties with active COVID-19. The CDR3 runs from the conserved cysteine through the conserved F or W. The order of the fields is CDR3 protein, V gene, J gene.

CASSRDRATEAFF	TRBV6-5	TRBJ1-1
CAWSPTGELFF	TRBV30	TRBJ2-2
CASRPDTYTEAFF	TRBV6-5	TRBJ1-1
CASSEYSGATTDTQYF	TRBV10-2	TRBJ2-3
CASSYDRRDPTDTQYF	TRBV6-2/TRBV6-3	TRBJ2-3
CASSPDRGYGYTF	TRBV12-3/TRBV12-4	TRBJ1-2
CASSTTKGTSGSLRELFF	TRBV28	TRBJ2-2
CASSGQGTVNTEAFF	TRBV2	TRBJ1-1
CARPITANTEAFF	TRBV6-5	TRBJ1-1
CASSYTGSTQYF	TRBV6-2/TRBV6-3	TRBJ2-3
CASSSYRGPGGYTF	TRBV7-9	TRBJ1-2
CASSARDSQLYNEQFF	TRBV9	TRBJ2-1
CASRRDRVESGNTEAFF	TRBV27	TRBJ1-1
CASSLTSAETQYF	TRBV7-3	TRBJ2-5
CASSEGGRAQYF	TRBV25-1	TRBJ2-5
CASRGGQRSTDTQYF	TRBV6-5	TRBJ2-3
CASSNEPTKQYF	TRBV7-2	TRBJ2-7
CASSISSTSGYNEQFF	TRBV19	TRBJ2-1
CASSQEAGGYNEQFF	TRBV14	TRBJ2-1